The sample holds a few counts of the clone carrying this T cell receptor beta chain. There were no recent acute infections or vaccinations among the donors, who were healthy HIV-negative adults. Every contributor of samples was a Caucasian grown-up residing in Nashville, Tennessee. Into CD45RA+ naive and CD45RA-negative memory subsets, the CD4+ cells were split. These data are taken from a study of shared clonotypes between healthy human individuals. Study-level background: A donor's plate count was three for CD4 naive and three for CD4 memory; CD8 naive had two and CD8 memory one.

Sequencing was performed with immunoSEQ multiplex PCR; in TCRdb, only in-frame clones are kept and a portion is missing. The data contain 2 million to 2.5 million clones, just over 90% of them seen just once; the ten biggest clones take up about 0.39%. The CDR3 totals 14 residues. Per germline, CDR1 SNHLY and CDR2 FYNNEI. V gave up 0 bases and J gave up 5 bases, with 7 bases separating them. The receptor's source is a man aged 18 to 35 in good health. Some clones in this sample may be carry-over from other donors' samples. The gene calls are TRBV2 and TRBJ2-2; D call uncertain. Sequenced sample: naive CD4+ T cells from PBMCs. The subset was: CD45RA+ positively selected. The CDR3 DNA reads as TGTGCCAGCAGTGAAGCGGACCGGACCGGGGAGCTGTTTTTT. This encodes CASSEADRTGELFF.